Presented here are 14 T cell receptor beta chains from one specimen sequenced in a study of cytotoxic CD8 clonotypes in ibrutinib-treated CLL. The table came from immunoSEQ multiplex PCR; TCRdb's copy has only in-frame clones and leaves some out. The sample has 85,000 or so clones, about four fifths seen once. This material consisted of PBMCs, taken after 12 months of ibrutinib treatment. The receptors were gathered from a human donor with chronic lymphocytic leukemia.

The gene calls are TRBV15 and TRBJ2-2, with 10 positions matching TRBD2. Unmatched junction bases numbered 8, after V lost 4 bases and J lost 0 bases. From germline, CDR1 is LNHNV and CDR2 YYDKDF (reference sequence). The CDR3 covers 18 residues. The CDR3 sequence: CATSMGPSGGPNTGELFF. DNA of the CDR3: TGTGCCACCAGCATGGGGCCTAGCGGGGGCCCGAACACCGGGGAGCTGTTTTTT.

The chain couples TRBV7-9 to TRBJ2-7; D is unclear. The germline V gene has CDR1 SEHNR and CDR2 FQNEAQ (reference sequence). The CDR3 covers 12 residues. V lost 5 bases and J lost 7, with 12 bases in between. The CDR3 loop reads CASSPMKGEQYF. Here the CDR3 DNA reads TGTGCCAGCAGCCCCATGAAGGGTGAGCAGTACTTC.

The V call is TRBV10-1, the J call TRBJ2-4, with 10 positions matching TRBD2. CDR1 is WNHNN and CDR2 is SYGVQD in the germline V gene (reference sequence). The CDR3 totals 19 residues. Unmatched junction bases numbered 27, after V lost 8 bases and J lost 11 bases. Here the CDR3 DNA reads TGCGCCAGCGGGGCCCTAGCGGGAGCTTTCGGGCCCCTCTTTGAGCTTCAGTACTTC. Amino acid sequence: CASGALAGAFGPLFELQYF.

This clone showed up just a few times. V usage is TRBV29-1 and J usage is TRBJ1-2; D is unclear. Germline V gives CDR1 SQVTM, CDR2 ANQGSEA. The V gene lost 1 base and the J gene lost 7 bases, with 16 bases spanning the gap. This CDR3 contains 14 residues. The CDR3 nucleotides are TGCAGCGTTGAAGGGCGCCGGGATGGGAGTGGCTACACCTTC. It encodes CSVEGRRDGSGYTF.

The V and J genes are TRBV10-3 and TRBJ2-6, with D possibly being TRBD1 (6 bases). The CDR3 loop spans 18 amino acids. With 10 bases removed from V and 1 base from J, the gap between germline ends came to 23 bases. Germline V gene sequence: CDR1 ENHRY, CDR2 SYGVKD. CDR3 protein: CATTLGQGGPSGANVLTF. CDR3 in DNA: TGTGCCACCACGCTGGGACAAGGGGGACCGTCTGGGGCCAACGTCCTGACTTTC.

The chain couples TRBV19 to TRBJ1-5; 7 nucleotides line up with TRBD1. CDR1 and CDR2 (germline): LNHDA, SQIVND (reference sequence). The junction had 6 bases not matched to a gene; V was cut back by 3 bases and J by 1 base. The length of the CDR3 is 16 residues. In DNA form, the CDR3 reads TGTGCCAGTAGTATGAGACAGGGCCCGAGCAATCAGCCCCAGCATTTT. This sequence encodes CASSMRQGPSNQPQHF.

The rearrangement joins TRBV27 to TRBJ2-3, with 13 bases identical to TRBD2. Germline V gives CDR1 MNHEY, CDR2 SMNVEV (reference sequence). Trimming removed 10 bases from V and 10 bases from J; junction bases left unmatched: 14. The CDR3 extends over 15 amino acids. This CDR3 reads CATKTGTSGIVAQYF. The CDR3, as DNA: TGTGCCACCAAGACCGGGACTAGCGGGATCGTTGCGCAGTATTTT.

The chain links TRBV5-6 to TRBJ2-1; TRBD1 agrees at 12 bases. Trimming removed 4 bases from V and 8 bases from J; junction bases left unmatched: 10. From germline, CDR1 is SGHDT and CDR2 YYEEEE. The CDR3 has 16 residues. For the CDR3, the DNA is TGTGCCAGCAGCCCACCCGGGACAGGGGGCTTCGATGAGCAGTTCTTC. This codes for CASSPPGTGGFDEQFF.

Notes on this clone: The junction shows a germline mismatch at one end, possibly a read error. The chain has TRBV6-1 and TRBJ1-4; 7 bases fit TRBD1. This CDR3 contains 13 residues. Per germline, CDR1 MNHNS and CDR2 SASEGT. CDR3 in amino acids: CAGRGGAGEKLFF. In nucleotides, the CDR3 is TGTGCCGGCAGGGGGGGCGCGGGAGAAAAACTGTTTTTT.

This chain links TRBV5-4 with TRBJ2-3, with 9 bases lining up with TRBD2. The CDR3 sequence is 16 residues long. CDR1 and CDR2 (germline): SGHNT, YYREEE (reference sequence). The ends lost 5 bases at V and 0 bases at J; junction bases unmatched: 7. The CDR3: CASSSGGVSSTDTQYF. The CDR3 DNA follows: TGTGCCAGCAGTAGCGGGGGTGTATCTAGCACAGATACGCAGTATTTT.

V and J are TRBV28 and TRBJ2-1; weak D call: TRBD1 (5 bases). From germline, CDR1 is MDHEN and CDR2 SYDVKM. The CDR3 loop spans 11 amino acids. Trimming left V 8 bases short and J 9 bases short, with 11 bases between. This CDR3 is CASRSRGEQFF. DNA for the CDR3: TGTGCCAGCCGGAGTAGGGGTGAGCAGTTCTTC.

The V and J genes are TRBV23-1 and TRBJ2-7, with 10 bases identical to TRBD1. TRBV23-1 falls under the ORF class, with uncertain function. The CDR3 runs to 16 residues. V trimming: 0 bases; J trimming: 2 bases; junction bases outside the gene matches: 4. In nucleotides, the CDR3 is TGCGCCAGCAGTCAATCACCGGGACAGGGGACCTACGAGCAGTACTTC. It translates to CASSQSPGQGTYEQYF.

This chain joins TRBV19 and TRBJ2-2; 9 nucleotides line up with TRBD2. With 3 bases clipped from V and 5 bases from J, the junction kept 4 bases outside the gene matches. Germline V gene data show CDR1 as LNHDA and CDR2 as SQIVND (reference sequence). The CDR3 contains 15 residues. The CDR3 is CASSMTSGPTGELFF. CDR3 bases: TGTGCCAGTAGTATGACTAGCGGACCTACCGGGGAGCTGTTTTTT.

The chain has TRBV12-5 and TRBJ2-3; 8 bases map to TRBD2. V trimming: 7 bases; J trimming: 4 bases; junction bases outside the gene matches: 7. Germline CDR1 reads LGHNT; CDR2 reads FRNRAP. The CDR3 length is 14 residues. The CDR3 sequence is CASAVAGIADTQYF. As DNA, the CDR3 is TGTGCTAGTGCCGTAGCGGGGATCGCAGATACGCAGTATTTT.